A single sample gave rise to the 19 T cell receptor beta chains below, sequenced in a study of shared clonotypes between healthy human individuals. The naive CD8 fraction comprised CD45RO-negative cells positively selected for CCR7 and excluded terminally differentiated effector memory CD45RA+ cells. The protocol was immunoSEQ multiplex PCR, while the TCRdb copy is restricted to in-frame clones and leaves out a portion. The sample consists of about 610,000 clones, roughly 95% of them appearing once. Material: naive CD8+ T cells sorted from blood. These receptor sequences come from a woman aged 30 to 39 in good health.

The chain joins TRBV28 to TRBJ2-4, with D possibly matching TRBD2 (6 bases). Germline V gives CDR1 MDHEN, CDR2 SYDVKM. The length of the CDR3 is 16 residues. Deletions cut 4 bases from V and 1 base from J, with 14 bases between. The CDR3 bases are TGTGCCAGCAGTTCCCCTTCGGAGGGGGCCAAAAACATTCAGTACTTC. Its protein product is CASSSPSEGAKNIQYF.

V usage is TRBV10-1 and J usage is TRBJ1-1; 12 bases match TRBD1. The CDR3 is made up of 15 amino acids. V was clipped by 5 bases and J by 2 bases; unmatched bases: 3. Germline V gene sequence: CDR1 WNHNN, CDR2 SYGVQD (reference sequence). The CDR3 spells CASSWGTGGNTEAFF. CDR3 bases: TGCGCCAGCAGTTGGGGGACAGGGGGCAACACTGAAGCTTTCTTT.

The chain recombines TRBV6-6 with TRBJ2-7; TRBD2 agrees at 8 bases. Germline CDR1 reads MNHNY; CDR2 reads SVGAGI (reference sequence). The V gene end was trimmed by 6 bases and the J gene end by 4 bases; junction bases not matched to a gene: 8. This CDR3 spans 14 amino acids. CDR3 amino acids: CASSPGGEGYEQYF. DNA of the CDR3: TGTGCCAGCAGCCCCGGGGGGGAAGGGTACGAGCAGTACTTC.

The chain couples TRBV6-6 to TRBJ2-7; D perhaps matches TRBD1 (6 bases). Germline-derived CDR1 and CDR2 are MNHNY and SVGAGI (reference sequence). Trimming pared 1 base from V and 5 bases from J, leaving 12 bases between. The CDR3 has 14 amino acids. The CDR3 DNA reads TGTGCCAGCAGTTACTTCACAGGGACCCACGAGCAGTACTTC. It is translated as CASSYFTGTHEQYF.

The V gene is TRBV28, the J gene TRBJ1-2; possibly TRBD1 for D (5 bases). Trimming shortened V by 5 bases and J by 5 bases, and 18 bases separated the two germline ends. Germline V gene data show CDR1 as MDHEN and CDR2 as SYDVKM. The CDR3 runs 15 residues. The CDR3 region is CASSPRKGVGYGYTF. The CDR3 DNA is TGTGCCAGCAGTCCGCGAAAAGGGGTAGGGTATGGCTACACCTTC.

The rearrangement uses TRBV6-1 and TRBJ1-1; 11 bases line up with TRBD1. The CDR3 runs 14 residues. Germline CDR1 reads MNHNS; CDR2 reads SASEGT. Losses at the gene ends were 6 bases for V and 7 bases for J; bases not matched to a gene: 7. DNA of the CDR3: TGTGCCAGCAGGGACAGGGGGCGAGGTGGTGAAGCTTTCTTT. Residues: CASRDRGRGGEAFF.

The chain uses TRBV25-1 and TRBJ2-3; TRBD1 aligns across 11 bases. Germline-derived CDR1 and CDR2 are MGHDK and SYGVNS. The CDR3 has 17 amino acids. The V and J ends lost 8 bases and 4 bases, in that order; junction bases with no gene match: 14. CDR3 sequence reads: CASDIRTGGDLSDTQYF. The DNA of the CDR3 is TGTGCCAGCGATATACGGACAGGGGGCGATTTATCAGATACGCAGTATTTT.

This chain connects TRBV25-1 to TRBJ2-3; TRBD2 matches 10 bases. Germline CDR1 and CDR2: MGHDK and SYGVNS. The ends lost 1 base at V and 5 bases at J; junction bases unmatched: 6. The CDR3 has 16 amino acids. Here the CDR3 DNA reads TGTGCCAGCAGTGAATGGGTAGCGGGAGGTGGAGATACGCAGTATTTT. It encodes CASSEWVAGGGDTQYF.

The chain combines TRBV28 with TRBJ2-3; 7 nucleotides agree with TRBD1. V dropped 5 bases and J dropped 1; count of bases not matched to a gene: 15. Germline V gene lookup returns CDR1 MDHEN and CDR2 SYDVKM. This CDR3 has 18 amino acids. The CDR3 sequence: CASSPLLGTENRTDTQYF. In nucleotides, the CDR3 is TGTGCCAGCAGTCCCCTCCTTGGGACAGAGAATCGCACAGATACGCAGTATTTT.

The rearrangement uses TRBV7-6 and TRBJ2-1; a weak D match, TRBD1 (6 bases). The germline V and J ends were trimmed by 5 bases and 2 bases, with 13 bases remaining between them. Germline V gene sequence: CDR1 SGHVS, CDR2 FNYEAQ. This CDR3 region has 15 residues. The CDR3 loop reads CASSPSTGTYNEQFF. DNA of the CDR3: TGTGCCAGCAGCCCATCCACAGGGACCTACAATGAGCAGTTCTTC.

The chain recombines TRBV13 with TRBJ2-4; the D gene is possibly TRBD1 (5 bases). Germline V gene data show CDR1 as PRHDT and CDR2 as FYEKMQ (reference sequence). The germline V and J ends were trimmed by 11 bases and 5 bases, with 19 bases remaining between them. The CDR3 sequence is 14 residues long. This chain's CDR3 is CASRKGIQENIQYF. CDR3 sequence (DNA): TGTGCCTCCCGGAAGGGGATCCAGGAAAACATTCAGTACTTC.

The V gene is TRBV4-1, the J gene TRBJ1-1; 7 positions match TRBD1. The length of the CDR3 is 16 residues. J was trimmed by 1 base and V by 0 bases; bases with no gene match: 5. CDR1 is MGHRA, CDR2 YSYEKL, per germline. CDR3: CASSQDLRDRNTEAFF. DNA of the CDR3: TGCGCCAGCAGCCAAGATCTCCGGGACAGGAACACTGAAGCTTTCTTT.

This chain uses TRBV6-5 with TRBJ1-1; D is uncertain. V dropped 0 bases and J dropped 3 bases, with 5 bases sitting between them. The germline CDR1 and CDR2 sequences are MNHEY and SVGAGI. This CDR3 region has 13 residues. CDR3 in DNA: TGTGCCAGCAGTTACTCTGAGGACACTGAAGCTTTCTTT. Protein sequence: CASSYSEDTEAFF.

The DNA for the CDR3 is TGTGCCAGCAGCGTAACGTCGGACGGTGAAAAACTGTTTTTT. This translates into CASSVTSDGEKLFF. The chain uses TRBV9 and TRBJ1-4; D call uncertain. Germline assignment: CDR1 SGDLS and CDR2 YYNGEE. The ends were cut back, 1 base at V and 7 bases at J, with 11 bases in the middle. The CDR3 contains 14 residues.

CDR3 protein: CASSTSLAVYNEQFF. CDR3 bases: TGTGCCAGCAGTACAAGCCTAGCGGTCTACAATGAGCAGTTCTTC. The V call is TRBV6-5, the J call TRBJ2-1; 7 nucleotides align to TRBD2. The CDR3 totals 15 residues. In germline, CDR1 is MNHEY, CDR2 SVGAGI. Trimming cost V 5 bases and J 3 bases; bases outside gene matches: 7.

V and J are TRBV13 and TRBJ2-1; the match to TRBD1 covers 9 bases. Germline-derived CDR1 and CDR2 are PRHDT and FYEKMQ (reference sequence). V dropped 1 base and J dropped 7; count of bases not matched to a gene: 8. The CDR3 covers 16 residues. The CDR3 nucleotides read TGTGCCAGCAGCTTAGACGGGACAGGGAATAGGAATGAGCAGTTCTTC. It yields the protein CASSLDGTGNRNEQFF.

J is TRBJ2-3 and V is TRBV10-2; no reliable D call. The CDR3 totals 13 residues. V shed 2 bases and J shed 1 base, with 4 bases lying between them. Germline V gene data show CDR1 as WSHSY and CDR2 as SAAADI. The CDR3 region is CASSEPGTDTQYF. The CDR3 nucleotides read TGCGCCAGCAGTGAGCCGGGCACAGATACGCAGTATTTT.

The rearrangement joins TRBV7-2 to TRBJ2-3, with D perhaps TRBD2 (5 bases). The CDR3 is 15 amino acids. With 5 bases removed from V and 6 bases from J, the gap between germline ends came to 18 bases. Germline V gene data show CDR1 as SGHTA and CDR2 as FQGNSA. CDR3 loop: CASSPATGSYDTQYF. DNA of the CDR3: TGTGCCAGCAGCCCGGCCACGGGGTCCTATGATACGCAGTATTTT.

The genes are TRBV6-5 and TRBJ2-1; no definite D call. Germline V lookup: CDR1 MNHEY, CDR2 SVGAGI. Trimming took 5 bases from V and 5 from J, leaving 10 bases between them. This CDR3 has 13 amino acids. CDR3 nucleotides: TGTGCCAGCAGTGACCCCCGGGACAATGAGCAGTTCTTC. Its translation: CASSDPRDNEQFF.